This TCR beta chain was sequenced during a study of blood T cell repertoires in COVID-19. Across the study: Samples of COVID-19 (acute and convalescent) were obtained from the United States, Italy and Spain.

The CDR3 runs to 15 residues. Germline V gene data show CDR1 as SGDLS and CDR2 as YYNGEE. With V trimmed by 2 bases and J by 10 bases, 10 bases remained unmatched. Original processing notes: Reference gene primers were amplified, and this amplification served to estimate nucleated cell counts. TCRdb's table, derived via immunoSEQ multiplex PCR, lists solely in-frame clones and lacks some. That table supplies the V and J calls and clone size; D and trimming were determined from the DNA. The table has approximately 390,000 clones, just under 90% seen once; the top ten hold 10%. J is TRBJ2-1 and V is TRBV9, with TRBD2 identical over 9 bases. The sequencing input was PBMCs or T cells enriched from blood (not recorded which). The TCR originated in a woman aged 50 to 60 who had recovered from COVID-19. CDR3 sequence (DNA): TGTGCCAGCAGCGTTGCTGCTAGCGGGGCAGGAGAGCAGTTCTTC. Its protein product is CASSVAASGAGEQFF.